The T cell receptor (beta chain) under discussion was sequenced for a study of tumor and adjacent non-tumor tissue in lung cancer. Background on the study: Stage I to III disease affected 10 men and about five women aged roughly 31 to 85.

General study findings and limits: Tumor TCR diversity, when higher, was linked to shorter survival.

A modified ARM-PCR protocol with three rounds of nested PCR amplified TCRbeta. Each CDR3 protein is one row after TCRdb ran MiXCR on the multiplex PCR reads. The sample records about 70,000 distinct CDR3 sequences, around 73% being singletons. RNA was extracted from bulk tissue without any cell sorting. Chemotherapy-naive patients with new lung cancer underwent thoracic surgery in China, August–November 2014. The CDR3 extends over 15 amino acids. The germline CDR1 and CDR2 sequences are SGHAT and FQDESV (reference sequence). A word on this clonotype: Its target is unknown.

The source of this sequence is a man between 60 and 75 years old with non-small cell lung cancer. Specimen: lung tumor tissue. The chain joins TRBV11-1 to TRBJ2-5; 9 nucleotides agree with TRBD2. Here the CDR3 DNA reads TGTACCACCAGCTCGGGACTAGCAGTGGGGGAGACCCAGTACTTC. It codes for CTTSSGLAVGETQYF. The full variable domain, with the rest looked up from reference TRBV11-1 and TRBJ2-5, is EAEVAQSPRYKITEKSQAVAFWCDPISGHATLYWYRQILGQGPELLVQFQDESVVDDSQLPKDRFSAERLKGVDSTLKIQPAELGDSAMYLCTTSSGLAVGETQYFGPGTRLLVL.